This is a list of T cell receptor beta chains from one sample in a study of blood T cell repertoires in COVID-19. The repertoire was sequenced with immunoSEQ multiplex PCR; TCRdb's copy has only in-frame clones and lacks some. The sample lists some 91,000 clones, over 75% occurring once. The sample consisted of peripheral blood. The receptors stem from a man in his sixties or seventies with acute or convalescent COVID-19. Each CDR3 is given with its conserved first and last residue. D genes are given only for firm matches. Rows give clone size only sometimes, using once, few, many, or a class for an expanded clone.

v_call	j_call	clone_size	d_call	cdr3_nt	cdr3_aa
TRBV19	TRBJ2-2	few	TRBD2	TGTGCCAGTTTGAACGCGGGAGGGAACACCGGGGAGCTGTTTTTT	CASLNAGGNTGELFF
TRBV19	TRBJ2-3	NA	NA	TGTGCCAGTAGTCCAGGGCGGGGCCGGGGCACAGATACGCAGTATTTT	CASSPGRGRGTDTQYF
TRBV9	TRBJ2-5	NA	TRBD2	TGTGCCAGCAGCGCGGGACTAGCGGCCGGAACGCAAGAGACCCAGTACTTC	CASSAGLAAGTQETQYF
TRBV28	TRBJ1-2	once	TRBD1	TGTGCCAGCAGTCCTTACCCAACAGGGGGCTCGATCGAAGGCTACACCTTC	CASSPYPTGGSIEGYTF
TRBV5-6	TRBJ1-1	NA	NA	TGTGCCAGCAGCTTGTTAGCGAACACTGAAGCTTTCTTT	CASSLLANTEAFF
TRBV12-5	TRBJ2-2	NA	TRBD2	TGTGCTAGTGGCCCTAGCGGGGGTGCCGGGGAGCTGTTTTTT	CASGPSGGAGELFF
TRBV2	TRBJ1-1	NA	NA	TGTGCCAGCATTTATGACAACTTGGGCACTGAAGCTTTCTTT	CASIYDNLGTEAFF
TRBV5-1	TRBJ2-3	NA	NA	TGCGCCAGCAGCTTGGATGGGGGCTCTAGCACAGATACGCAGTATTTT	CASSLDGGSSTDTQYF
TRBV28	TRBJ1-4	few	TRBD1	TGTGCCAGCAGTTTTCTTCTTGGACAGGGGGCGATTCCCAGATTCGCAACTAATGAAAAACTGTTTTTT	CASSFLLGQGAIPRFATNEKLFF
TRBV11-2	TRBJ2-2	few	NA	TGTGCCAGCAGCTCCCCAGTCGGTGGGGCCACCGGGGAGCTGTTTTTT	CASSSPVGGATGELFF
TRBV7-9	TRBJ1-1	NA	NA	TGTGCCAGCAGCTTAGATGGCGGAGACACTGAAGCTTTCTTT	CASSLDGGDTEAFF
TRBV6-5	TRBJ2-5	NA	NA	TGTGCCAGCAGATCACAGGGTCTAGGGGAGACCCAGTACTTC	CASRSQGLGETQYF
TRBV24-1	TRBJ1-5	NA	NA	TGTGCCACCAGTGTGGCAGGGGACGGCCAGCCCCAGCATTTT	CATSVAGDGQPQHF
TRBV9	TRBJ1-6	NA	TRBD1	TGTGCCAGCAGCGTCTTGTCAGGGGGCGCGAATTCACCCCTCCACTTT	CASSVLSGGANSPLHF
TRBV6-5	TRBJ1-1	NA	NA	TGTGCCAGCAGTTACTCAACGCCCGGGGGGAGCACTGAAGCTTTCTTT	CASSYSTPGGSTEAFF
TRBV27	TRBJ1-1	NA	NA	TGTGCCAGCAGTCCCGCCGGAGAGGGTTGGGACACTGAAGCTTTCTTT	CASSPAGEGWDTEAFF
TRBV10-3	TRBJ2-3	NA	TRBD1	TGTGCCATCAGTGGGACAGGGGGAGATACGCAGTATTTT	CAISGTGGDTQYF
TRBV9	TRBJ1-4	once	NA	TGTGCCAGCAGCGTAGTTTCCAGGGAACCTAATGAAAAACTGTTTTTT	CASSVVSREPNEKLFF
TRBV5-5	TRBJ2-3	NA	TRBD2	TGTGCCAGCAGCCGACTAGCGGGGAGCACAGATACGCAGTATTTT	CASSRLAGSTDTQYF
TRBV10-2	TRBJ1-5	NA	NA	TGCGCCAGCAGTGTCGGAGGATTTAGCAATCAGCCCCAGCATTTT	CASSVGGFSNQPQHF
TRBV5-3	TRBJ1-2	NA	NA	TGTGCCAGAAGTCACGGGGTGGAGAATGGCTACACCTTC	CARSHGVENGYTF
TRBV5-1	TRBJ2-3	NA	TRBD2	TGCGCCAGCAGCCCACCCACCGGGACTAGCGGGAGGGGTACAGATACGCAGTATTTT	CASSPPTGTSGRGTDTQYF
TRBV6-5	TRBJ1-1	NA	NA	TGTGCCAGCAGTTACTCTCCGGGACATCGGGGTGGAGCTTTCTTT	CASSYSPGHRGGAFF
TRBV12-3/TRBV12-4	TRBJ1-2	NA	TRBD1	TGTGCCAGCAGCGACAGGGGACGAGGCTACACCTTC	CASSDRGRGYTF
TRBV30	TRBJ1-6	NA	NA	TGTGCCTGGACTTCTCAGACAGGAGGCAATTCACCCCTCCACTTT	CAWTSQTGGNSPLHF
TRBV3-1/TRBV3-2	TRBJ2-5	NA	NA	TGTGCCAGCAGCCAATACACAGGCCAAGAGACCCAGTACTTC	CASSQYTGQETQYF
TRBV10-3	TRBJ2-5	NA	TRBD2	TGTGCCATCAGTGACCAAGTCGGGGGGCAAGAGACCCAGTACTTC	CAISDQVGGQETQYF
TRBV2	TRBJ2-3	NA	NA	TGTGCCAGCAAACGGTCTAGCACAGATACGCAGTATTTT	CASKRSSTDTQYF
TRBV27	TRBJ2-1	few	NA	TGTGCCAGCAGTTTCAGGGATGGGTACAATGAGCAGTTCTTC	CASSFRDGYNEQFF
TRBV7-3	TRBJ2-7	NA	NA	TGTGCCAGCAGCTTATACAGCAGACCCTACGAGCAGTACTTC	CASSLYSRPYEQYF
TRBV2	TRBJ1-4	NA	TRBD1	TGTGCCAGCAGAAGACAGGGGGCAGGGGAAAAACTGTTTTTT	CASRRQGAGEKLFF
TRBV28	TRBJ2-7	few	NA	TGTGCCAGCAGTTTAGAAAGAGCCTACGAGCAGTACTTC	CASSLERAYEQYF
TRBV19	TRBJ1-1	NA	NA	TGTGCCAGTCTCGAAACCGGGACAAGGTCTAACAGGGCTTTCTTT	CASLETGTRSNRAFF
TRBV24-1	TRBJ1-2	few	NA	TGTGCCACCAGTGATCGGACAACTACTAACTATGGCTACACCTTC	CATSDRTTTNYGYTF
TRBV18	TRBJ1-1	few	NA	TGTGCCAGCTCACCATCGCAGGGTCGGAACACTGAAGCTTTCTTT	CASSPSQGRNTEAFF
TRBV19	TRBJ1-6	NA	NA	TGTGCCAGTAGTGAGACGGGGGCCTATAATTCACCCCTCCACTTT	CASSETGAYNSPLHF
TRBV5-1	TRBJ1-2	NA	TRBD1	TGCGCCAGCAGCTACGGGACAGGGGCCTATGGCTACACCTTC	CASSYGTGAYGYTF
TRBV7-7	TRBJ2-3	once	NA	TGTGCCAGCAGCCAGGAGCCTAGCGGCACAGATACGCAGTATTTT	CASSQEPSGTDTQYF
TRBV10-3	TRBJ1-2	NA	NA	TGTGCCATCAGTTTCGACAGATTCTATGGCTACACCTTC	CAISFDRFYGYTF
TRBV24-1	TRBJ1-5	NA	NA	TGTGCCACCAGTGGGCAGAACCCAAATCAGCCCCAGCATTTT	CATSGQNPNQPQHF
TRBV30	TRBJ2-4	few	NA	TGTGCCTGGAGCGGCAGGGGGGTGACCATTCAGTACTTC	CAWSGRGVTIQYF
TRBV7-8	TRBJ1-1	NA	NA	TGTGCCAGCAGCTCTACAGAGATGAACACTGAAGCTTTCTTT	CASSSTEMNTEAFF
TRBV6-5	TRBJ1-4	few	TRBD1	TGTGCCAGCAGCAGACAGGGAGGAAAACTGTTTTTT	CASSRQGGKLFF
TRBV19	TRBJ2-3	NA	TRBD1	TGTGCCAGTAGTATAGAGTTCAGGACAGGGTCAGATACGCAGTATTTT	CASSIEFRTGSDTQYF
TRBV28	TRBJ2-3	NA	NA	TGTGCCAGCACTAACACAGATACGCAGTATTTT	CASTNTDTQYF
TRBV7-9	TRBJ2-3	NA	TRBD2	TGTGCCAGCAGCCCCCCGGGTCGGGGGGGCCCAAATACGCAGTATTTT	CASSPPGRGGPNTQYF
TRBV15	TRBJ1-1	NA	TRBD1	TGTGCCACCAGATTCCAGGGGGGGAACACTGAAGCTTTCTTT	CATRFQGGNTEAFF
TRBV2	TRBJ1-1	few	NA	TGTGCCAGCAGTGAGCAGGGGTTGTACACTGAAGCTTTCTTT	CASSEQGLYTEAFF
TRBV7-2	TRBJ1-5	many	NA	TGTGCCAGCAGCCCAGACCAGGGGAGTCAGCCCCAGCATTTT	CASSPDQGSQPQHF
TRBV19	TRBJ2-1	NA	NA	TGTGCCAGTAGTATAACGCAGGGGTTAAATGAGCAGTTCTTC	CASSITQGLNEQFF
TRBV5-6	TRBJ1-5	NA	NA	TGTGCCAGCAGCTTTTGGCAGAACAATCAGCCCCAGCATTTT	CASSFWQNNQPQHF
TRBV29-1	TRBJ1-1	once	NA	TGCAGCGTTGCGACCGGGACTGAAGCTTTCTTT	CSVATGTEAFF
TRBV7-3	TRBJ2-3	NA	NA	TGTGCCAGCAGCTACACAGGGATGAGAGATACGCAGTATTTT	CASSYTGMRDTQYF